This T cell receptor beta chain was documented in a study of long-term antiretroviral therapy in people with HIV. Overall study findings and caveats: The study found narrower CDR3 length ranges in HIV repertoires than in controls. Post-ART samples showed increased diversity that remained below transplant donor control levels.

Survey-level immunoSEQ v3.0 assays were run. The protocol was immunoSEQ multiplex PCR, while the TCRdb copy is restricted to in-frame clones and leaves out a portion. The repertoire holds more than 11,000 clones, roughly 80% seen once, with approximately 16% in the top ten. Deletions cut 4 bases from V and 4 bases from J, with 13 bases between. The CDR3 totals 14 residues. Germline lookup yields CDR1 SGHDN and CDR2 FVKESK. Note on this clone: Its antigen is not identified.

The chain links TRBV14 to TRBJ1-2; D gene ambiguous. This clonotype originated in a woman in her 40s with HIV. The material sequenced was unsorted PBMCs, taken 1.8 years before starting antiretroviral therapy. The CDR3 nucleotides read TGTGCCAGCAGCCCGATCCCCGCAAGCTATGGCTACACCTTC. Translation: CASSPIPASYGYTF.